These 18 T cell receptor beta chains came from one sample sequenced in a study of neurological immune-mediated disorders. TCRdb independently ran MiXCR on the 5' RACE reads; one entry per CDR3 protein. The sample carries about 80,000 distinct CDR3 sequences, 4.3% recorded once. The sample's time point: longitudinal time-point 3. Sequencing was carried out using PBMCs. The receptors come from a woman aged 60 to 75 with multiple sclerosis.

Many counts were recorded for this clonotype. The V gene is TRBV7-9, the J gene TRBJ2-3; the D gene is possibly TRBD1 (5 bases). Trimming took off 8 bases at V and 5 bases at J, with 20 bases between the two ends. The CDR3 is 15 residues long. From germline, CDR1 is SEHNR and CDR2 FQNEAQ (reference sequence). CDR3 coding DNA: TGTGCCAGCCGAACCTATTTAGGGGCTCAAGATACGCAGTATTTT. Encoded protein: CASRTYLGAQDTQYF.

This clonotype was observed a handful of times. The chain is built from TRBV18 and TRBJ1-1; weak D call: TRBD1 (5 bases). V lost 5 bases and J 6 bases, leaving 13 bases between the germline ends. The germline V gene has CDR1 KGHSH and CDR2 LQKENI. The CDR3 sequence is 13 residues long. The CDR3 DNA sequence: TGTGCCAGCTCAGAGCAGGGCTACTCTGAAGCTTTCTTT. Amino acids: CASSEQGYSEAFF.

For this clonotype: One base away lies a much larger clone, so this may be a sequencing read error. The chain is built from TRBV5-1 and TRBJ1-3; 7 bases map to TRBD1. The CDR3 is made up of 16 amino acids. CDR1 and CDR2 (germline): SGHRS, YFSETQ. As DNA, the CDR3 is TGCGCCAGCAGCACCGGACAGGCCGCCTCTGGAAACAACATATATTTT. Its translation: CASSTGQAASGNNIYF.

At least ten counts were recorded for this clonotype. V and J are TRBV7-8 and TRBJ1-1; 9 nucleotides align to TRBD1. The CDR3 runs to 15 residues. J lost 3 bases, V lost 2 bases, and 4 bases had no gene match. CDR1 and CDR2 from the germline V gene are SGHVS and FQNEAQ. CDR3 DNA: TGTGCCAGCAGCTTAACTAGGACAGGGGACACTGAAGCTTTCTTT. Translating gives CASSLTRTGDTEAFF.

There are many counts of this clonotype. This chain connects TRBV24-1 to TRBJ1-2; D is ambiguous. With 5 bases removed from V and 1 base from J, the gap between germline ends came to 7 bases. Per the germline V gene, CDR1 is KGHDR and CDR2 is SFDVKD. This CDR3 is built from 13 residues. The CDR3 sequence is CATSVNSNYGYTF. DNA for the CDR3: TGTGCCACCAGTGTGAACAGTAACTATGGCTACACCTTC.

This clonotype was observed a few times. The CDR3 sequence: CASSLEVLDIQYF. The CDR3 DNA sequence: TGTGCCAGCAGCTTAGAAGTTTTAGACATTCAGTACTTC. J is TRBJ2-4 and V is TRBV7-9; D is ambiguous. The CDR3 runs 13 residues. Between the trimmed V and J ends, which lost 1 base and 8 bases, there was a span of 9 bases. Looked up from germline, CDR1 is SEHNR and CDR2 is FQNEAQ (reference sequence).

This clonotype was counted at least ten times. V usage is TRBV20-1 and J usage is TRBJ2-1; TRBD2 matches 10 bases. The V gene end was trimmed by 5 bases and the J gene end by 2 bases; junction bases not matched to a gene: 3. The CDR3 is made up of 14 amino acids. Germline V gene sequence: CDR1 DFQATT, CDR2 SNEGSKA (reference sequence). CDR3 coding DNA: TGCAGTGCTCATAGCGGGGGGCCCTACAATGAGCAGTTCTTC. It codes for CSAHSGGPYNEQFF.

This clonotype was recorded a few times. Given a much more abundant clone one base away, this may be a read error. This chain uses TRBV11-2 with TRBJ1-1, with D perhaps matching TRBD1 (5 bases). This CDR3 has 14 amino acids. Germline V gene lookup returns CDR1 SGHAT and CDR2 FQNNGV. CDR3 residues: CANSRAGLTTEAFF. CDR3 DNA: TGTGCCAACAGCCGGGCAGGGTTGACCACTGAAGCTTTCTTT.

At least ten counts were recorded for this clonotype. The germline gene is not matched at one end of the junction; a read error may be the cause. This rearrangement joins TRBV5-5 to TRBJ2-5, with 8 positions matching TRBD1. The CDR3 sequence is 15 residues long. Germline V gene lookup returns CDR1 SGHKS and CDR2 YYEKEE (reference sequence). CDR3 DNA: TGTGCCAGCAGCCAGGGACAGGTCTTTCAAGGGACCCAGTACTTC. As protein: CASSQGQVFQGTQYF.

This clonotype has ten or more counts. The chain links TRBV5-1 to TRBJ2-3; 9 bases are shared with TRBD1. Losses at the gene ends were 6 bases for V and 6 bases for J; bases not matched to a gene: 8. CDR1 and CDR2 (germline): SGHRS, YFSETQ. CDR3 size: 14 residues. Here the CDR3 DNA reads TGCGCCAGCACCGTGGGACAGGGTGATGATACGCAGTATTTT. It yields the protein CASTVGQGDDTQYF. Using reference TRBV5-1 and TRBJ2-3 for the parts outside the CDR3, the full variable domain is KAGVTQTPRYLIKTRGQQVTLSCSPISGHRSVSWYQQTPGQGLQFLFEYFSETQRNKGNFPGRFSGRQFSNSRSEMNVSTLELGDSALYLCASTVGQGDDTQYFGPGTRLTVL.

This clonotype was recorded at least ten times. This chain joins TRBV6-6 and TRBJ2-2, with D perhaps matching TRBD1 (6 bases). CDR3 length: 16 amino acids. V lost 6 bases, J lost 6 bases, and 20 bases lay in between. Per germline, CDR1 MNHNY and CDR2 SVGAGI (reference sequence). CDR3 loop: CASRPPGEIRAGELFF. DNA of the CDR3: TGTGCCAGCAGGCCCCCAGGGGAAATCAGGGCCGGGGAGCTGTTTTTT.

This clonotype was found many times. V is TRBV20-1 and J is TRBJ1-5; no clear D gene. Trimming shortened V by 3 bases and J by 1 base, and 13 bases separated the two germline ends. This CDR3 is built from 15 residues. From germline, CDR1 is DFQATT and CDR2 SNEGSKA (reference sequence). Here the CDR3 DNA reads TGCAGTGCTAGCGGCCCCGGGGTAAGCAATCAGCCCCAGCATTTT. Amino acids: CSASGPGVSNQPQHF.

This clonotype was seen at least ten times. The rearrangement uses TRBV6-5 and TRBJ2-1, with 14 nucleotides matching TRBD2. V shed 6 bases and J 6 bases; nucleotides not matched to a gene: 4. The CDR3 sequence is 15 residues long. Germline lookup yields CDR1 MNHEY and CDR2 SVGAGI. Here the CDR3 DNA reads TGTGCCAGCAGGGGACTAGCGGGGGCCCTCAATGAGCAGTTCTTC. Translated, it gives CASRGLAGALNEQFF.

In its sample, this clonotype was seen many times. The chain carries TRBV20-1 and TRBJ2-7; D may be TRBD1 or TRBD2 (5 bases each). From germline, CDR1 is DFQATT and CDR2 SNEGSKA (reference sequence). Trimming pared 3 bases from V and 2 bases from J, leaving 14 bases between. The CDR3 covers 14 residues. The CDR3 bases are TGCAGTGCTAGTCCCAGGGAGTCCCCCTACGAGCAGTACTTC. Encoded protein: CSASPRESPYEQYF.

This clonotype was recorded at least ten times. J is TRBJ2-6 and V is TRBV27; the D call may be TRBD1 or TRBD2 (5 bases each). The V gene's germline CDR1 is MNHEY and CDR2 SMNVEV (reference sequence). The CDR3 consists of 17 residues. V lost 6 bases, J lost 0 bases, and 15 bases lay in between. The CDR3 loop reads CASRVGDGLSGANVLTF. The CDR3 DNA sequence: TGTGCCAGCAGGGTAGGGGACGGACTCTCTGGGGCCAACGTCCTGACTTTC.

This clonotype appeared many times. CDR3 region: CASMNPAGPNIQYF. The DNA of the CDR3 is TGTGCCAGCATGAACCCAGCGGGGCCAAACATTCAGTACTTC. V is TRBV6-6 and J is TRBJ2-4; 7 bases fit TRBD2. The CDR3 has 14 residues. Germline loops: CDR1 MNHNY, CDR2 SVGAGI (reference sequence). The trim removed 7 bases at V and 6 bases at J, leaving 9 bases unmatched.

Ten or more counts support this clonotype. The rearrangement joins TRBV5-5 to TRBJ2-5; no reliable D call. Germline V gene data show CDR1 as SGHKS and CDR2 as YYEKEE (reference sequence). V lost 0 bases and J 5 bases, leaving 2 bases between the germline ends. This CDR3 has 11 amino acids. This CDR3 is CASSLVETQYF. The CDR3, as DNA: TGTGCCAGCAGCTTGGTGGAGACCCAGTACTTC.

This clonotype was recorded at least ten times. The chain has TRBV12-3 or TRBV12-4 and TRBJ2-7; weak D call: TRBD2 (6 bases). The CDR3 has 16 residues. Trimming took off 5 bases at V and 2 bases at J, with 19 bases between the two ends. The CDR3 here is CASSAGGALGAYEQYF. The CDR3 DNA sequence: TGTGCCAGCAGTGCCGGGGGAGCCCTAGGAGCCTACGAGCAGTACTTC.